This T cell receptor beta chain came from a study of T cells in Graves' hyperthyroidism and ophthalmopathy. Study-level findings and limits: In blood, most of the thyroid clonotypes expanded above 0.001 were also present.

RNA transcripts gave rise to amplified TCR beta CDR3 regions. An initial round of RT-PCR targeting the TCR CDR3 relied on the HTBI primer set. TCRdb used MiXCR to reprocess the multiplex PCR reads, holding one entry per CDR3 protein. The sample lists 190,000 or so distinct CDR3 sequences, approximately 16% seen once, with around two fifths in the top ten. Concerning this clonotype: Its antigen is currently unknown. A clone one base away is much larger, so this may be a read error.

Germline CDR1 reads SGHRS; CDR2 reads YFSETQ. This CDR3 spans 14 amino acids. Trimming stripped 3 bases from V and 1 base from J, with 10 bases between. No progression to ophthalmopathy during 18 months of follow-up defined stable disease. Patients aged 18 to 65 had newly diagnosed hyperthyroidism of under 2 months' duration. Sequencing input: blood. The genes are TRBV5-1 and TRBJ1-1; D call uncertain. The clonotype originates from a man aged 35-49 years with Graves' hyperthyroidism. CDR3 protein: CASSWLRQNTEAFF. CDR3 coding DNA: TGCGCCAGCAGCTGGTTACGCCAGAACACTGAAGCTTTCTTT.